The clone carrying this T cell receptor (beta chain) was seen ten or more times. The antigen remains unidentified. The data derive from a study of T-cell reconstitution after alpha-beta-depleted transplantation in children. During its preparation, the TCRbeta library received unique molecular identifiers. One entry per CDR3 protein results from TCRdb running MiXCR on the PCR reads. The profile shows roughly 100,000 distinct CDR3 sequences, 4.5% to 7.5% of them singletons. Study-level results: Two months or so post-transplant, alpha-beta T cells reportedly derived from several hundred expanded graft clones.

The source of this sequence is a female patient aged 2-9 years who had a stem cell transplant for Fanconi anemia, so the T cells may come from the graft donor. The sample in question was PBMCs, mostly from graft donor cells, obtained 60 days after TCRalphabeta/CD19-depleted stem cell transplant.

The CDR3 loop is CSAPTLPGPLSWQYF. The DNA of the CDR3 is TGCAGTGCTCCTACTCTTCCGGGACCCCTCTCTTGGCAGTACTTC. The chain combines TRBV20-1 with TRBJ2-7, with D perhaps TRBD1 or TRBD2 (5 bases each). Germline values: CDR1 DFQATT, CDR2 SNEGSKA (reference sequence). V shed 5 bases and J shed 9 bases, with 26 bases lying between them. The CDR3 spans 15 residues.